The rows below give T cell receptor beta chains drawn from one sample of a study of T cells in Graves' hyperthyroidism and ophthalmopathy. Using its own MiXCR run on the multiplex PCR reads, TCRdb lists one record per CDR3 protein. The sample lists about 700,000 distinct CDR3 sequences; 12% to 15% were seen once. Sequenced: blood. The receptor source for this set is a woman younger than 35 with Graves' hyperthyroidism. CDR3s include the opening cysteine and the closing phenylalanine or tryptophan. A D gene is named only where the DNA matches it firmly. Expanded clones are given a class, and other clones once, few, many or no size at all.

TRBV30,many,TRBJ1-1,-,CAWIRAAVEAFF,TGTGCCTGGATACGTGCGGCAGTTGAAGCTTTCTTT
TRBV30,few,TRBJ2-7,TRBD2,CAWSLGLAGVRTEQYF,TGTGCCTGGAGTTTAGGACTAGCGGGGGTGAGGACCGAGCAGTACTTC
TRBV27,few,TRBJ2-3,TRBD1,CASSFGQGAQYF,TGTGCCAGCAGTTTCGGACAGGGCGCGCAGTATTTT
TRBV27,many,TRBJ1-1,TRBD1,CASSPGQNPAAEAFF,TGTGCCAGCAGCCCGGGACAGAACCCGGCCGCTGAAGCTTTCTTT
TRBV18,many,TRBJ1-5,TRBD1,CASSPGTGIVGNQPQHF,TGTGCCAGCTCACCTGGGACAGGGATCGTTGGCAATCAGCCCCAGCATTTT
TRBV25-1,-,TRBJ1-5,-,CASSEFYSNQPQHF,TGTGCCAGCAGTGAGTTTTATAGCAATCAGCCCCAGCATTTT
TRBV7-2,many,TRBJ1-1,-,CASSQRDSEAFF,TGTGCCAGCAGCCAACGGGACTCTGAAGCTTTCTTT
TRBV7-3,few,TRBJ2-3,TRBD2,CASSSPGLEADTQYF,TGTGCCAGCAGCTCCCCGGGACTAGAGGCAGATACGCAGTATTTT
TRBV12-3/TRBV12-4,many,TRBJ2-1,TRBD1,CASRFWGQGYNEQFF,TGTGCCAGCAGATTCTGGGGACAGGGGTACAATGAGCAGTTCTTC
TRBV18,many,TRBJ2-2,-,CASSRSTGELFF,TGTGCCAGCTCACGGTCCACCGGGGAGCTGTTTTTT
TRBV2,many,TRBJ2-3,TRBD2,CASSGVAGRTDTQYF,TGTGCCAGCAGTGGGGTAGCGGGAAGAACAGATACGCAGTATTTT
TRBV12-3/TRBV12-4,many,TRBJ1-1,-,CASNRPNRMNTEAFF,TGTGCCAGCAATCGGCCCAATAGGATGAACACTGAAGCTTTCTTT
TRBV25-1,few,TRBJ2-7,-,CASSEDYSAGHSYEQYF,TGTGCCAGCAGTGAAGACTACTCAGCGGGTCACTCCTACGAGCAGTACTTC
TRBV13,few,TRBJ2-2,TRBD1,CASSFQGVRTGELFF,TGTGCCAGCAGCTTTCAGGGGGTCCGCACCGGGGAGCTGTTTTTT
TRBV2,-,TRBJ2-2,-,CASSESPGGTPGSCFF,-
TRBV18,-,TRBJ2-2,TRBD2,CASSPGGLAGRAGELFF,TGTGCCAGCTCACCAGGCGGACTAGCGGGTCGAGCCGGGGAGCTGTTTTTT
TRBV5-1,many,TRBJ2-1,TRBD1,CASSSLDRGRRAIYNEQFF,TGCGCCAGCAGCTCGCTGGACAGGGGTCGGCGGGCAATTTACAATGAGCAGTTCTTC
TRBV27,many,TRBJ1-5,-,CASSLSGTPYSNQPQHF,TGTGCCAGCAGTTTATCGGGGACACCTTATAGCAATCAGCCCCAGCATTTT
TRBV19,few,TRBJ2-7,-,CASSISATAYNYEQYF,TGTGCCAGTAGTATATCGGCGACAGCATACAACTACGAGCAGTACTTC
TRBV18,many,TRBJ2-5,-,CASSPGTDKETQYF,TGTGCCAGCTCACCCGGGACGGACAAAGAGACCCAGTACTTC
TRBV12-3/TRBV12-4,many,TRBJ1-2,-,CASSFRAAYGYTF,TGTGCCAGCAGTTTTAGGGCCGCCTATGGCTACACCTTC
TRBV18,-,TRBJ2-7,TRBD1,CASSSRLGQADSYEQYF,TGTGCCAGCTCATCAAGACTCGGACAGGCTGACTCCTACGAGCAGTACTTC
TRBV15,few,TRBJ2-1,-,CAASRVRNEQFF,TGTGCCGCCAGCAGAGTACGCAATGAGCAGTTCTTC
TRBV4-2,-,TRBJ2-5,-,CASSQASFETQYF,TGTGCCAGCAGCCAAGCTAGCTTCGAGACCCAGTACTTC
TRBV7-8,many,TRBJ2-7,-,CASSQNSYEQYF,TGTGCCAGTAGTCAGAACTCCTACGAGCAGTACTTC
TRBV27,-,TRBJ2-7,TRBD2,CASGGGGDEQYF,TGTGCCAGCGGGGGGGGAGGGGACGAGCAGTACTTC
TRBV10-2,few,TRBJ2-2,TRBD1,CASSEPRTGGTGELFF,TGCGCCAGCAGTGAGCCTCGGACAGGGGGTACCGGGGAGCTGTTTTTT
TRBV7-3,few,TRBJ1-1,-,CASSSAGATEAFF,TGTGCCAGCAGCTCCGCGGGGGCAACTGAAGCTTTCTTT
TRBV4-3,-,TRBJ2-1,TRBD2,CASSQASGRKTNEQFF,TGCGCCAGCAGCCAAGCGAGCGGGAGGAAGACCAATGAGCAGTTCTTC
TRBV13,many,TRBJ1-1,-,CASSLIGKDFFGTEAFF,TGTGCCAGCAGCTTAATTGGCAAGGACTTCTTCGGGACTGAAGCTTTCTTT
TRBV5-1,few,TRBJ2-1,TRBD2,CASSLIAGSNEQFF,TGCGCCAGCAGCTTAATAGCGGGGAGCAATGAGCAGTTCTTC
TRBV28,many,TRBJ1-2,TRBD1,CASSRTGPPTGYTF,TGTGCCAGCAGTAGGACAGGCCCGCCTACGGGCTACACCTTC
TRBV9,many,TRBJ2-7,TRBD2,CASSVGGLAHYEQYF,TGTGCCAGCAGCGTAGGGGGACTAGCACACTACGAGCAGTACTTC
TRBV27,-,TRBJ1-6,-,CASSLMVSGAYNSPLHF,TGTGCCAGCAGTTTAATGGTCTCGGGGGCCTATAATTCACCCCTCCACTTT
TRBV5-6,-,TRBJ1-2,-,CASSLRRTYGYTF,TGTGCCAGCAGCTTGAGGAGGACCTATGGCTACACCTTC
TRBV6-2/TRBV6-3,many,TRBJ2-6,-,CASRTRTDRYSGANVLTF,TGTGCCAGCCGAACAAGGACAGATAGATACTCTGGGGCCAACGTCCTGACTTTC
TRBV4-2,-,TRBJ2-2,TRBD2,CASSQEGLAGTGELFF,TGTGCCAGCAGCCAAGAAGGACTAGCGGGCACCGGGGAGCTGTTTTTT
TRBV28,-,TRBJ1-6,-,CASTAGSSYNSPLHF,TGTGCCAGCACTGCGGGGAGCTCCTATAATTCACCCCTCCACTTT
TRBV6-2/TRBV6-3,few,TRBJ2-1,-,CASSYSSGLNEQFF,TGTGCCAGCAGTTACTCGAGTGGACTCAATGAGCAGTTCTTC
TRBV27,many,TRBJ1-1,-,CASSAVRAGTEAFF,TGTGCCAGCAGTGCTGTCAGGGCTGGCACTGAAGCTTTCTTT
TRBV11-2,many,TRBJ1-1,TRBD1,CASSFMSGTGLNTEAFF,TGTGCCAGCAGCTTCATGTCTGGGACAGGGCTGAACACTGAAGCTTTCTTT
TRBV20-1,many,TRBJ2-1,-,CSASPAGSGSYNEQFF,TGCAGTGCTAGCCCCGCGGGGTCCGGCTCCTACAATGAGCAGTTCTTC
TRBV7-3,few,TRBJ2-1,TRBD2,CASSPTPGLAGTHEQFF,TGTGCCAGCAGCCCTACTCCGGGACTAGCGGGAACCCATGAGCAGTTCTTC
TRBV20-1,few,TRBJ2-5,TRBD2,CSAKTSGMGTQYF,TGCAGTGCTAAGACTAGCGGGATGGGGACCCAGTACTTC
TRBV28,-,TRBJ2-6,-,CASSLWGPGANVLTF,TGTGCCAGCAGTTTATGGGGTCCCGGGGCCAACGTCCTGACTTTC